These 20 T cell receptor beta chains share one sample of origin, sequenced in a study of OX40 agonist ivuxolimab in advanced cancers. Clones were read by immunoSEQ multiplex PCR, and TCRdb kept only the in-frame ones, dropping some. Of about 100,000 clones listed, 91% are singletons. Here the sequenced sample was CD4+ or CD8+ T cells sorted from blood, taken in a trial of the OX40 agonist ivuxolimab. Receptors originate from an adult with an advanced solid tumor such as melanoma, head and neck, liver or kidney cancer.

The rearrangement joins TRBV15 to TRBJ2-7, with a weak D call TRBD1 (6 bases). Germline V gene data show CDR1 as LNHNV and CDR2 as YYDKDF (reference sequence). Trimming took off 4 bases at V and 4 bases at J, with 20 bases between the two ends. CDR3 size: 16 residues. CDR3 bases: TGTGCCACCAGCACAGACCGGGACACGGTCCGGTACGAGCAGTACTTC. This sequence encodes CATSTDRDTVRYEQYF. Full variable domain (missing parts from reference TRBV15 and TRBJ2-7): DAMVIQNPRYQVTQFGKPVTLSCSQTLNHNVMYWYQQKSSQAPKLLFHYYDKDFNNEADTPDNFQSRRPNTSFCFLDIRSPGLGDTAMYLCATSTDRDTVRYEQYFGPGTRLTVT.

The chain couples TRBV27 to TRBJ2-6; D gene uncertain. Trimming shortened V by 6 bases and J by 4 bases, and 16 bases separated the two germline ends. The germline CDR1 and CDR2 sequences are MNHEY and SMNVEV (reference sequence). The CDR3 runs to 16 residues. The CDR3 region has the DNA TGTGCCAGCAGCCCCCTTACACCGTACGGGGCCAACGTCCTGACTTTC. Encoded protein: CASSPLTPYGANVLTF.

The chain has TRBV19 and TRBJ1-2; 8 nucleotides match TRBD1. The CDR3 is 12 amino acids. In germline, CDR1 is LNHDA, CDR2 SQIVND (reference sequence). V was clipped by 10 bases and J by 8 bases; unmatched bases: 9. The chain's CDR3 is CAIQDRDRGYTF. The CDR3 DNA is TGTGCCATTCAGGACAGGGACAGAGGCTACACCTTC. The full variable domain, in which reference TRBV19 and TRBJ1-2 provide the parts outside the CDR3, is DGGITQSPKYLFRKEGQNVTLSCEQNLNHDAMYWYRQDPGQGLRLIYYSQIVNDFQKGDIAEGYSVSREKKESFPLTVTSAQKNPTAFYLCAIQDRDRGYTFGSGTRLTVV.

This CDR3 is CASSPGGNYGYTF. CDR3 sequence (DNA): TGTGCCAGCAGTCCAGGGGGAAACTATGGCTACACCTTC. The chain employs TRBV28 and TRBJ1-2, with 7 bases lining up with TRBD1. V was clipped by 5 bases and J by 2 bases; unmatched bases: 2. The V gene's germline CDR1 is MDHEN and CDR2 SYDVKM. This CDR3 has 13 amino acids.

The rearrangement links TRBV28 to TRBJ2-7; TRBD2 agrees at 13 bases. There are 19 residues in the CDR3. CDR1 and CDR2 (germline): MDHEN, SYDVKM. The V and J ends lost 5 bases and 4 bases, in that order; junction bases with no gene match: 17. The CDR3 region is CASSPYTTGTSGVIYEQYF. CDR3 bases: TGTGCCAGCAGTCCGTATACTACCGGGACTAGCGGGGTGATTTACGAGCAGTACTTC. Using reference TRBV28 and TRBJ2-7 for the parts outside the CDR3, the full variable domain is DVKVTQSSRYLVKRTGEKVFLECVQDMDHENMFWYRQDPGLGLRLIYFSYDVKMKEKGDIPEGYSVSREKKERFSLILESASTNQTSMYLCASSPYTTGTSGVIYEQYFGPGTRLTVT.

CDR3 coding DNA: TGTGCCAGCAGCTTAATGCAAAGGAAGGACACTGAAGCTTTCTTT. Translation gives CASSLMQRKDTEAFF. J is TRBJ1-1 and V is TRBV7-3; D ambiguous. Per germline, CDR1 SGHTA and CDR2 FQGTGA. V shed 1 base and J shed 3 bases, with 12 bases lying between them. The CDR3 totals 15 residues.

The chain carries TRBV19 and TRBJ2-1; D may correspond to TRBD1 or TRBD2 (5 bases each). V was shortened by 5 bases and J by 9 bases, with 17 bases between the two germline ends. The germline V gene encodes CDR1 LNHDA and CDR2 SQIVND (reference sequence). The CDR3 extends over 14 amino acids. CDR3 region: CASSQLGTAAEQFF. The CDR3 region has the DNA TGTGCCAGTAGTCAACTAGGGACCGCGGCTGAGCAGTTCTTC. Full variable domain (outside the CDR3, taken from reference TRBV19 and TRBJ2-1): DGGITQSPKYLFRKEGQNVTLSCEQNLNHDAMYWYRQDPGQGLRLIYYSQIVNDFQKGDIAEGYSVSREKKESFPLTVTSAQKNPTAFYLCASSQLGTAAEQFFGPGTRLTVL.

With regard to this clone: Other DNA sequences within the sample encode an identical CDR3. This chain connects TRBV5-1 to TRBJ1-5; D is unclear. The germline V and J ends were trimmed by 0 bases and 3 bases, with 10 bases remaining between them. The CDR3 contains 15 residues. Germline-derived CDR1 and CDR2 are SGHRS and YFSETQ. The CDR3, as DNA: TGCGCCAGCAGCTTGGACACGGGCGACAATCAGCCCCAGCATTTT. It encodes CASSLDTGDNQPQHF.

This rearrangement joins TRBV7-2 to TRBJ2-1; TRBD2 is a possible D gene (5 bases). Germline V gene sequence: CDR1 SGHTA, CDR2 FQGNSA. Trimming cost V 5 bases and J 5 bases, with 16 bases left between them. CDR3 length equals 15 residues. The CDR3 spells CASSPWSGGNNEQFF. CDR3 nucleotides: TGTGCCAGCAGCCCTTGGAGCGGAGGAAACAATGAGCAGTTCTTC.

The genes are TRBV7-2 and TRBJ1-2, with 7 nucleotides matching TRBD1. Trimming cost V 5 bases and J 2 bases; bases outside gene matches: 5. Looked up from germline, CDR1 is SGHTA and CDR2 is FQGNSA. This CDR3 is 14 amino acids long. The CDR3 nucleotides read TGTGCCAGCAGCAGGGACAGCCAAAACTATGGCTACACCTTC. This encodes CASSRDSQNYGYTF.

The J gene is TRBJ2-7, the V gene TRBV28; 7 nucleotides align to TRBD1. The CDR3 covers 17 residues. The junction had 15 bases not matched to a gene; V was cut back by 2 bases and J by 5 bases. Germline-derived CDR1 and CDR2 are MDHEN and SYDVKM. CDR3 nucleotide sequence: TGTGCCAGCAGTTTACCCATTAGACAGGGAATTCGGAACGAGCAGTACTTC. The encoded protein is CASSLPIRQGIRNEQYF.

CDR3 loop: CASSSLGAGNNSPLHF. In nucleotides, the CDR3 is TGTGCCAGCAGTTCCCTGGGCGCAGGGAACAATTCACCCCTCCACTTT. The chain joins TRBV7-3 to TRBJ1-6; the D gene is possibly TRBD1 (5 bases). The germline V and J ends were trimmed by 6 bases and 7 bases, with 19 bases remaining between them. The germline V gene encodes CDR1 SGHTA and CDR2 FQGTGA. The CDR3 is made up of 16 amino acids.

Comments on this clone: The same CDR3 also results from other DNA sequences found in this sample. The CDR3: CAISEGGTEAFF. The CDR3 region has the DNA TGTGCCATCAGTGAGGGGGGCACTGAAGCTTTCTTT. This chain links TRBV10-3 with TRBJ1-1; weak D call: TRBD1 (5 bases). V lost 2 bases, J lost 4 bases, and 5 bases lay in between. The CDR3 is 12 residues long. CDR1 and CDR2 (germline): ENHRY, SYGVKD.

The rearrangement links TRBV28 to TRBJ1-1, with TRBD1 matching 9 bases. The CDR3 consists of 15 residues. J gave up 4 bases and V 6 bases, and 9 bases lay outside the gene matches. In germline, CDR1 is MDHEN, CDR2 SYDVKM. The CDR3 nucleotides are TGTGCCAGCAGCTCAGCAACAGGGGGCTCCACTGAAGCTTTCTTT. Translation gives CASSSATGGSTEAFF.

This clone was detected once. The chain joins TRBV7-2 to TRBJ2-2; no definite D call. V was trimmed by 5 bases and J by 7 bases, leaving 14 bases between them. The CDR3 sequence is 14 residues long. In germline, CDR1 is SGHTA, CDR2 FQGNSA. CDR3 region: CASSAHGEFGELFF. The CDR3 coding sequence is TGTGCCAGCAGCGCCCACGGCGAGTTCGGGGAGCTGTTTTTT. Looking up the rest from reference TRBV7-2 and TRBJ2-2 gives the full variable domain: GAGVSQSPSNKVTEKGKDVELRCDPISGHTALYWYRQSLGQGLEFLIYFQGNSAPDKSGLPSDRFSAERTGGSVSTLTIQRTQQEDSAVYLCASSAHGEFGELFFGEGSRLTVL.

The count of this clone is one. This rearrangement joins TRBV6-6 to TRBJ1-2; tentatively, D is TRBD1 (6 bases). V shed 4 bases and J shed 4 bases, with 16 bases lying between them. CDR1 and CDR2 (germline): MNHNY, SVGAGI (reference sequence). The CDR3 spans 15 residues. CDR3 DNA sequence: TGTGCCAGCAGTTCAGACCAGGGGTTCGGCTATGGCTACACCTTC. Protein: CASSSDQGFGYGYTF.

This clone showed up just once. The rearrangement joins TRBV7-2 to TRBJ2-6; either TRBD1 or TRBD2 may supply D (5 bases each). With 6 bases removed from V and 1 base from J, the gap between germline ends came to 13 bases. The CDR3 is made up of 16 amino acids. Per germline, CDR1 SGHTA and CDR2 FQGNSA. CDR3 sequence reads: CASSSRGPSGANVLTF. Here the CDR3 DNA reads TGTGCCAGCAGTTCTCGGGGACCTTCTGGGGCCAACGTCCTGACTTTC. Supplemented by reference TRBV7-2 and TRBJ2-6, the full variable domain reads GAGVSQSPSNKVTEKGKDVELRCDPISGHTALYWYRQSLGQGLEFLIYFQGNSAPDKSGLPSDRFSAERTGGSVSTLTIQRTQQEDSAVYLCASSSRGPSGANVLTFGAGSRLTVL.

This sequence joins TRBV9 and TRBJ1-5; 8 bases map to TRBD1. With 0 bases clipped from V and 2 bases from J, the junction kept 1 base outside the gene matches. CDR3 length equals 15 residues. Germline lookup yields CDR1 SGDLS and CDR2 YYNGEE. The CDR3 sequence: CASSVEGQGNQPQHF. The DNA for the CDR3 is TGTGCCAGCAGCGTAGAGGGACAGGGCAATCAGCCCCAGCATTTT.

The J gene is TRBJ2-1, the V gene TRBV18; 15 bases are a match to TRBD2. This CDR3 is built from 17 residues. Unmatched junction bases numbered 5, after V lost 0 bases and J lost 8 bases. From germline, CDR1 is KGHSH and CDR2 LQKENI. The CDR3 protein is CASSPPGLAGGVDEQFF. CDR3 coding DNA: TGTGCCAGCTCACCACCGGGACTAGCGGGAGGCGTGGATGAGCAGTTCTTC.

The CDR3 loop reads CASSYSVPTGDTQYF. As DNA, the CDR3 is TGTGCCAGCAGTTACTCGGTACCCACGGGGGATACGCAGTATTTT. This chain joins TRBV6-5 and TRBJ2-3, with TRBD2 as a possible D gene (5 bases). The CDR3 is made up of 15 amino acids. V was pared by 0 bases and J by 6 bases, with 13 bases between. Germline lookup yields CDR1 MNHEY and CDR2 SVGAGI.